The 29 T cell receptor beta chains given below trace back to one sample, sequenced in a study of cytotoxic CD8 clonotypes in ibrutinib-treated CLL. Only in-frame clones appear in the TCRdb table, and some are missing; sequencing was by immunoSEQ multiplex PCR. The top ten hold approximately 15% of the sample, which has a few hundred thousand clones, 70% seen once. The source material was PBMCs, sampled after 24 months of ibrutinib treatment. Every receptor here comes from a human donor with chronic lymphocytic leukemia.

The rearrangement links TRBV4-2 to TRBJ2-2; D is perhaps TRBD2 (6 bases). Trimming took off 1 base at V and 5 bases at J, with 17 bases between the two ends. The CDR3 length is 17 residues. Germline V gives CDR1 LGHNA, CDR2 YNFKEQ. CDR3 bases: TGTGCCAGCAGCCAAGCGTCAAAGGGAGGAGGGACCGGGGAGCTGTTTTTT. This translates into CASSQASKGGGTGELFF.

The chain employs TRBV10-3 and TRBJ2-2, with D possibly TRBD2 on 7 matching bases. Germline V gene data show CDR1 as ENHRY and CDR2 as SYGVKD. Trimming removed 4 bases at V and 4 bases at J, with 16 bases between. The CDR3 extends over 16 amino acids. This chain's CDR3 is CAISGTAGSSTGELFF. The CDR3 bases are TGTGCCATCAGTGGGACAGCGGGGTCGAGCACCGGGGAGCTGTTTTTT.

The chain recombines TRBV5-6 with TRBJ2-1; D call uncertain. With 4 bases removed from V and 4 bases from J, the gap between germline ends came to 12 bases. The CDR3 has 14 amino acids. Germline V gives CDR1 SGHDT, CDR2 YYEEEE. The CDR3 DNA is TGTGCCAGCAGCACGACGGACGGATACAATGAGCAGTTCTTC. Encoded protein: CASSTTDGYNEQFF.

This clone was recorded only once. The chain joins TRBV6-6 to TRBJ2-1; 9 bases are a match to TRBD2. V was pared by 5 bases and J by 8 bases, with 4 bases of the junction left unmatched. CDR3 size: 13 residues. Germline values: CDR1 MNHNY, CDR2 SVGAGI (reference sequence). The CDR3 DNA reads TGTGCCAGCAGTGCGGGACTAGCCTATGAGCAGTTCTTC. This sequence encodes CASSAGLAYEQFF.

There are a few counts of this clone. The V and J genes are TRBV29-1 and TRBJ2-7; D may be TRBD1 or TRBD2 (6 bases each). This CDR3 has 12 amino acids. The V end was cut by 3 bases, the J end by 6 bases, with 12 bases between. Germline V gene data show CDR1 as SQVTM and CDR2 as ANQGSEA. Written as DNA, the CDR3 is TGCAGCGTTGATGAGGGGGGAGGCGAGCAGTACTTC. Translation: CSVDEGGGEQYF.

The chain couples TRBV6-6 to TRBJ2-3; TRBD2 is a possible D gene (5 bases). The CDR3 is 13 amino acids. V lost 6 bases, J lost 2 bases, and 9 bases lay in between. Germline CDR1 MNHNY, CDR2 SVGAGI (reference sequence). Here the CDR3 reads CASSQRITDTQYF. The CDR3 DNA is TGTGCCAGCAGCCAGCGGATCACAGATACGCAGTATTTT.

This chain uses TRBV6-5 with TRBJ1-2; TRBD1 matches 11 bases. CDR1 and CDR2 from the germline V gene are MNHEY and SVGAGI. V trimming: 4 bases; J trimming: 8 bases; junction bases outside the gene matches: 3. This CDR3 has 13 residues. The CDR3 DNA reads TGTGCCAGCAGTTTCAGGACAGGGGGCGGCTACACCTTC. It yields the protein CASSFRTGGGYTF.

This chain links TRBV27 with TRBJ2-5; 12 bases fit TRBD2. This CDR3 has 15 amino acids. Germline V gene data show CDR1 as MNHEY and CDR2 as SMNVEV (reference sequence). V shed 4 bases and J 7 bases; nucleotides not matched to a gene: 7. This CDR3 reads CASSSTWTSGTTQYF. The CDR3 nucleotides read TGTGCCAGCAGTTCTACCTGGACTAGCGGGACGACCCAGTACTTC.

In DNA form, the CDR3 reads TGTGCCAGCAGCTGGGGCGGAGATACGCAGTATTTT. Its translation: CASSWGGDTQYF. The chain uses TRBV5-4 and TRBJ2-3; a possible D gene is TRBD1 (5 bases). The germline CDR1 and CDR2 sequences are SGHNT and YYREEE (reference sequence). This CDR3 is built from 12 residues. V was cut by 3 bases and J by 5 bases, with 7 bases left in between.

The chain carries TRBV28 and TRBJ2-2; the D gene is possibly TRBD2 (7 bases). Germline CDR1 and CDR2: MDHEN and SYDVKM. Trimming pared 3 bases from V and 5 bases from J, leaving 19 bases between. The CDR3 sequence is 17 residues long. The DNA of the CDR3 is TGTGCCAGCAGTTTCCTGGGGGCGGGAGATGGTACCGGGGAGCTGTTTTTT. It yields the protein CASSFLGAGDGTGELFF.

The V gene is TRBV28, the J gene TRBJ2-7; TRBD1 might be the D (5 bases). V was cut by 5 bases and J by 5 bases, with 16 bases left in between. CDR3 length equals 14 residues. Germline V gene sequence: CDR1 MDHEN, CDR2 SYDVKM. The CDR3 DNA reads TGTGCCAGCAGTCTCAACCAGGGTTACCACGAGCAGTACTTC. It translates to CASSLNQGYHEQYF.

The chain recombines TRBV7-2 with TRBJ2-1, with D hard to call. V lost 2 bases and J 5 bases, leaving 16 bases between the germline ends. There are 16 residues in the CDR3. Germline values: CDR1 SGHTA, CDR2 FQGNSA. CDR3 loop: CASSLKWSPKNNEQFF. CDR3 DNA: TGTGCCAGCAGCTTAAAATGGTCCCCTAAAAACAATGAGCAGTTCTTC.

The rearrangement joins TRBV2 to TRBJ2-3, with 10 positions matching TRBD1. The germline V gene encodes CDR1 SNHLY and CDR2 FYNNEI. Unmatched junction bases numbered 3, after V lost 7 bases and J lost 5 bases. There are 13 residues in the CDR3. The CDR3 protein is CASKGQGRDTQYF. CDR3 sequence (DNA): TGTGCCAGCAAGGGACAGGGGAGAGATACGCAGTATTTT.

The chain links TRBV7-7 to TRBJ1-6; D unclear. CDR1 SSHAT and CDR2 FNYEAQ come from the germline V gene (reference sequence). With 11 bases removed from V and 2 bases from J, the gap between germline ends came to 7 bases. The CDR3 has 12 residues. The CDR3 sequence: CAGRTYNSPLHF. The CDR3 DNA reads TGTGCCGGCCGTACCTATAATTCACCCCTCCACTTT.

This clone was counted once. The chain couples TRBV11-2 to TRBJ2-1; no reliable D call. V shed 1 base and J shed 0 bases, with 10 bases lying between them. This CDR3 has 16 amino acids. The germline V gene has CDR1 SGHAT and CDR2 FQNNGV. The CDR3 nucleotides read TGTGCCAGCAGCTTAGGGTCCAAGAGCTCCTACAATGAGCAGTTCTTC. Its translation: CASSLGSKSSYNEQFF.

The chain recombines TRBV29-1 with TRBJ2-5, with 10 nucleotides matching TRBD1. Germline V lookup: CDR1 SQVTM, CDR2 ANQGSEA. CDR3 length: 14 residues. V lost 6 bases to trimming and J lost 5 bases; unmatched junction nucleotides: 9. This CDR3 reads CSVVRQGARETQYF. The CDR3 DNA sequence: TGCAGCGTAGTTAGACAGGGGGCGAGGGAGACCCAGTACTTC.

The CDR3 sequence is CASSTPLAGKQETQYF. The CDR3, as DNA: TGTGCCAGCAGTACCCCCCTGGCGGGGAAGCAAGAGACCCAGTACTTC. The chain couples TRBV28 to TRBJ2-5; tentative D call: TRBD2 (6 bases). This CDR3 has 16 amino acids. Trimming cost V 5 bases and J 2 bases, with 18 bases left between them. Germline V gene sequence: CDR1 MDHEN, CDR2 SYDVKM.

This chain joins TRBV29-1 and TRBJ2-5; the D call may be TRBD1 or TRBD2 (5 bases each). The CDR3 sequence is 14 residues long. Germline CDR1 SQVTM, CDR2 ANQGSEA. Trimming removed 4 bases at V and 7 bases at J, with 19 bases between. CDR3 amino acids: CSVASGGPVRTQYF. CDR3 DNA: TGCAGCGTTGCTTCTGGGGGACCCGTGAGGACCCAGTACTTC. Drawing the rest from reference TRBV29-1 and TRBJ2-5, the complete variable domain is SAVISQKPSRDICQRGTSLTIQCQVDSQVTMMFWYRQQPGQSLTLIATANQGSEATYESGFVIDKFPISRPNLTFSTLTVSNMSPEDSSIYLCSVASGGPVRTQYFGPGTRLLVL.

Only one count was recorded for this clone. Here the CDR3 reads CASIHHRTSGYEQYF. CDR3 nucleotides: TGTGCCAGCATTCACCATAGGACTAGCGGCTACGAGCAGTACTTC. The chain uses TRBV9 and TRBJ2-7, with TRBD2 identical over 10 bases. Germline assignment: CDR1 SGDLS and CDR2 YYNGEE. Trimming at V came to 6 bases and at J to 3 bases, leaving 9 bases not matched to a gene. CDR3 length equals 15 residues.

The rearrangement joins TRBV9 to TRBJ1-5; D remains ambiguous. Between the trimmed V and J ends, which lost 0 bases and 4 bases, there was a span of 11 bases. Germline V gene data show CDR1 as SGDLS and CDR2 as YYNGEE. The CDR3 loop spans 15 amino acids. The CDR3 is CASSVVSSGNQPQHF. The CDR3 coding sequence is TGTGCCAGCAGCGTAGTCAGTAGCGGGAATCAGCCCCAGCATTTT.

The chain combines TRBV4-1 with TRBJ2-7; D uncertain. Germline V gene sequence: CDR1 MGHRA, CDR2 YSYEKL. This CDR3 comprises 15 residues. V was trimmed by 0 bases and J by 1 base, leaving 10 bases between them. CDR3 sequence (DNA): TGCGCCAGCAGCCAAGAAGGTAGTTTTTCCTACGAGCAGTACTTC. Residues: CASSQEGSFSYEQYF.

The chain uses TRBV23-1 and TRBJ2-6; D remains ambiguous. TRBV23-1 is annotated as an ORF whose role is uncertain. The CDR3 consists of 19 residues. Trimming pared 2 bases from V and 0 bases from J, leaving 17 bases between. The CDR3 sequence: CASSQKKGLGCSGANVLTF. In DNA, the CDR3 is TGCGCCAGCAGTCAAAAAAAGGGCCTAGGGTGCTCTGGGGCCAACGTCCTGACTTTC.

The table lists this clone with a few counts. This chain joins TRBV23-1 and TRBJ2-7; D is undetermined. TRBV23-1 is an ORF, and what it does is uncertain. Trimming took 0 bases from V and 6 from J, leaving 6 bases between them. The CDR3 covers 12 residues. CDR3: CASSQSGREQYF. The DNA of the CDR3 is TGCGCCAGCAGTCAATCGGGCCGCGAGCAGTACTTC.

The genes are TRBV10-3 and TRBJ2-1; 11 bases match TRBD2. The V and J ends lost 6 bases and 7 bases, in that order; junction bases with no gene match: 14. The CDR3 is 17 residues long. In germline, CDR1 is ENHRY, CDR2 SYGVKD. The CDR3 sequence is CAISYGTSGSWGNEQFF. The CDR3 region has the DNA TGTGCCATCAGCTACGGGACTAGCGGCTCATGGGGGAATGAGCAGTTCTTC.

This clone was seen only a few times. The rearrangement links TRBV7-8 to TRBJ1-2; no clear D. Germline V CDR1 and CDR2: SGHVS, FQNEAQ. The length of the CDR3 is 12 residues. Trimming stripped 1 base from V and 8 bases from J, with 8 bases between. The CDR3 DNA reads as TGTGCCAGCAGCTTAGTAGAAGGAGGCTACACCTTC. This encodes CASSLVEGGYTF.

The chain uses TRBV28 and TRBJ2-5, with D possibly matching TRBD1 (5 bases). Trimming pared 6 bases from V and 1 base from J, leaving 9 bases between. Germline V gene sequence: CDR1 MDHEN, CDR2 SYDVKM. This CDR3 is built from 13 residues. This chain's CDR3 is CASRRDSQETQYF. The CDR3 DNA sequence: TGTGCCAGCAGGAGAGACAGCCAAGAGACCCAGTACTTC.

Comment on this clone: This sample also contains other DNA sequences that code for the same CDR3. This chain uses TRBV4-1 with TRBJ1-5, with D unclear. CDR3 length equals 13 residues. Trimming left V 0 bases short and J 4 bases short, with 4 bases between. In germline, CDR1 is MGHRA, CDR2 YSYEKL. CDR3 protein: CASSQDPNQPQHF. CDR3 coding DNA: TGCGCCAGCAGCCAAGACCCTAATCAGCCCCAGCATTTT.

This chain connects TRBV6-1 to TRBJ2-3; D is ambiguous. CDR1 MNHNS and CDR2 SASEGT come from the germline V gene. CDR3 size: 17 residues. V lost 3 bases and J 0 bases, leaving 16 bases between the germline ends. The CDR3 sequence: CASSDLYGGTSTDTQYF. The CDR3, as DNA: TGTGCCAGCAGTGACCTCTACGGCGGAACTAGCACAGATACGCAGTATTTT.

This sequence joins TRBV25-1 and TRBJ2-1; 7 positions match TRBD1. The germline CDR1 and CDR2 sequences are MGHDK and SYGVNS. CDR3 length: 13 residues. Unmatched junction bases numbered 4, after V lost 3 bases and J lost 8 bases. This chain's CDR3 is CASSDDRVYEQFF. Written as DNA, the CDR3 is TGTGCCAGCAGTGATGACAGGGTATATGAGCAGTTCTTC.